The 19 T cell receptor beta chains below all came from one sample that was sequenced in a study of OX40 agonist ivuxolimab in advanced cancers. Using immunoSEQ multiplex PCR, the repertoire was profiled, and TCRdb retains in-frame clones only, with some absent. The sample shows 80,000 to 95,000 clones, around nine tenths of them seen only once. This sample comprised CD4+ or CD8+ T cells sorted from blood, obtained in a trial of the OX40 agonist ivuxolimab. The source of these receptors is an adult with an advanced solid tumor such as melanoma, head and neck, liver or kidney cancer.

The CDR3 bases are TGTGCCAGCAGTTCGTCCGGGACTGTGAACACCGGGGAGCTGTTTTTT. The encoded protein is CASSSSGTVNTGELFF. The chain employs TRBV6-6 and TRBJ2-2, with D maybe TRBD2 (6 bases). Trimming took 4 bases from V and 1 from J, leaving 13 bases between them. The length of the CDR3 is 16 residues. CDR1 MNHNY and CDR2 SVGAGI come from the germline V gene (reference sequence).

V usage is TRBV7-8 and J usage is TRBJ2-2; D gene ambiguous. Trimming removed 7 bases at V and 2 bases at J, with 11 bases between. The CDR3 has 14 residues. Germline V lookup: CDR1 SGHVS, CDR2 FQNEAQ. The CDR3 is CASTGPLNTGELFF. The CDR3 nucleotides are TGTGCCAGCACTGGGCCACTAAACACCGGGGAGCTGTTTTTT. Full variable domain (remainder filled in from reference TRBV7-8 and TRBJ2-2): GAGVSQSPRYKVAKRGQDVALRCDPISGHVSLFWYQQALGQGPEFLTYFQNEAQLDKSGLPSDRFFAERPEGSVSTLKIQRTQQEDSAVYLCASTGPLNTGELFFGEGSRLTVL.

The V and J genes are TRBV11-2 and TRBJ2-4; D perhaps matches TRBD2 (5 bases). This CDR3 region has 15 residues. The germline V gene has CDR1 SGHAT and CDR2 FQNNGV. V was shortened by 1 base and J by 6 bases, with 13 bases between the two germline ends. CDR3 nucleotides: TGTGCCAGCAGCTTAGCGGGGAGAGGAGCAAACATTCAGTACTTC. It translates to CASSLAGRGANIQYF. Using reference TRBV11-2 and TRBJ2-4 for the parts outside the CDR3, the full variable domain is EAGVAQSPRYKIIEKRQSVAFWCNPISGHATLYWYQQILGQGPKLLIQFQNNGVVDDSQLPKDRFSAERLKGVDSTLKIQPAKLEDSAVYLCASSLAGRGANIQYFGAGTRLSVL.

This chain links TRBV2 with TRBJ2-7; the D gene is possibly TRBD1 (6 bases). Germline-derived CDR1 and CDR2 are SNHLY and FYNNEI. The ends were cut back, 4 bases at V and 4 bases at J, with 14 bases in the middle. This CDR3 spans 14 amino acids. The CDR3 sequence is CASSGQTGPYEQYF. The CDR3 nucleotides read TGTGCCAGCAGTGGGCAAACAGGGCCATACGAGCAGTACTTC.

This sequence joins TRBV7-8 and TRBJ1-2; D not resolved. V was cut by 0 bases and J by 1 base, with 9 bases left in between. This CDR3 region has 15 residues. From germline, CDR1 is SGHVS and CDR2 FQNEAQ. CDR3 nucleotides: TGTGCCAGCAGCTTAGCTCTCGAGGGTAACTATGGCTACACCTTC. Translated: CASSLALEGNYGYTF. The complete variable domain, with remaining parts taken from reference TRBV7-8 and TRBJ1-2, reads GAGVSQSPRYKVAKRGQDVALRCDPISGHVSLFWYQQALGQGPEFLTYFQNEAQLDKSGLPSDRFFAERPEGSVSTLKIQRTQQEDSAVYLCASSLALEGNYGYTFGSGTRLTVV.

The CDR3 DNA follows: TGTGCCTGGAGTGGACCCACCTCTGGAAACACCATATATTTT. Translating gives CAWSGPTSGNTIYF. This chain connects TRBV30 to TRBJ1-3; no reliable D call. The CDR3 has 14 residues. Germline-derived CDR1 and CDR2 are GTSNPN and SVGIG (reference sequence). The V gene lost 1 base and the J gene lost 0 bases, with 7 bases spanning the gap.

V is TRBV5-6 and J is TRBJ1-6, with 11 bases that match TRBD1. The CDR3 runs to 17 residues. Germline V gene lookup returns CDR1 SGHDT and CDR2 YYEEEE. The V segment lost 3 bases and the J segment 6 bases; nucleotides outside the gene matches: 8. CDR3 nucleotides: TGTGCCAGCAGCTCCGGGGACAGGGGGTCTTTTAATTCACCCCTCCACTTT. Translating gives CASSSGDRGSFNSPLHF.

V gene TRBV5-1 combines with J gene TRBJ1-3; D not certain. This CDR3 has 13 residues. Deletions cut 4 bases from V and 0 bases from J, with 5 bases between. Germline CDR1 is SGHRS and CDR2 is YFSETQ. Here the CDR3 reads CASSDLSGNTIYF. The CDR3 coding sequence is TGCGCCAGCAGCGACCTCTCTGGAAACACCATATATTTT.

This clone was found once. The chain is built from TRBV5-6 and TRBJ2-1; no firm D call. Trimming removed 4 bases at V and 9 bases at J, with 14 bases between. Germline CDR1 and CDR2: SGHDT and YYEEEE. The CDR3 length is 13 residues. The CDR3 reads CASSPEVSAEQFF. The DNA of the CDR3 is TGTGCCAGCAGCCCAGAGGTATCGGCTGAGCAGTTCTTC.

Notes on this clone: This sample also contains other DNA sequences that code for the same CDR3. CDR3 nucleotides: TGTGCCAGTAGTATACCGGGGGGCGAAACTAATGAAAAACTGTTTTTT. It translates to CASSIPGGETNEKLFF. The V gene is TRBV19, the J gene TRBJ1-4; perhaps TRBD1 as D (6 bases). From germline, CDR1 is LNHDA and CDR2 SQIVND (reference sequence). The V and J ends lost 2 bases and 1 base respectively, with 11 bases between them. This CDR3 has 16 residues.

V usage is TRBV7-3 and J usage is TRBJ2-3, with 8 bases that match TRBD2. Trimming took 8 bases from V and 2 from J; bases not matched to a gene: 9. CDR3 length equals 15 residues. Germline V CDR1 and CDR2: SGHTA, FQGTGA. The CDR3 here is CASRLTGGVTDTQYF. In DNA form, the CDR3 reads TGTGCCAGCCGCCTTACCGGGGGGGTCACAGATACGCAGTATTTT.

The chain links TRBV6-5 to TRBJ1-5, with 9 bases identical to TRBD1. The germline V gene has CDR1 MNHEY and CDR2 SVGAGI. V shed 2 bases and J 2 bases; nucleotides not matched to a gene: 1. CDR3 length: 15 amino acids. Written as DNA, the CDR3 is TGTGCCAGCAGTTACAGGACAGGGGGCAATCAGCCCCAGCATTTT. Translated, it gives CASSYRTGGNQPQHF.

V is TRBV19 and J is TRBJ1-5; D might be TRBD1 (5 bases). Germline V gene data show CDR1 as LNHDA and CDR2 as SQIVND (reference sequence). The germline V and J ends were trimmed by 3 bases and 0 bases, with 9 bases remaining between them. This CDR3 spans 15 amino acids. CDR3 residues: CASSIRDDSNQPQHF. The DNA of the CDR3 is TGTGCCAGTAGTATCAGGGATGATAGCAATCAGCCCCAGCATTTT.

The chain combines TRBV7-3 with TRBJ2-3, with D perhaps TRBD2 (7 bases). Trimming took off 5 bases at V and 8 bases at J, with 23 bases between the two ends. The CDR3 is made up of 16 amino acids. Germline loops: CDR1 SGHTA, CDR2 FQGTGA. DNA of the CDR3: TGTGCCAGCAGCCCCCTCGGAGGGGGGGTAGTAAGTACGCAGTATTTT. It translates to CASSPLGGGVVSTQYF.

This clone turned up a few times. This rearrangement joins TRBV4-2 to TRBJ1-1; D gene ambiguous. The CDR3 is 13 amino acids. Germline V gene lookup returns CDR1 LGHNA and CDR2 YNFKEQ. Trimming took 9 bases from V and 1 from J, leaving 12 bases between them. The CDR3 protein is CASTLGRNTEAFF. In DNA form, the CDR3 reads TGTGCCAGTACCCTAGGACGGAACACTGAAGCTTTCTTT.

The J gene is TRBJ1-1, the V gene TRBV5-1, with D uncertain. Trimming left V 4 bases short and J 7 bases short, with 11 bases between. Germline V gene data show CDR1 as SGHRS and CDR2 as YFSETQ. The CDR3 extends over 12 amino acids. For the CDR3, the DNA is TGCGCCAGCAGCGACCAGGACTTTGAAGCTTTCTTT. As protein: CASSDQDFEAFF.

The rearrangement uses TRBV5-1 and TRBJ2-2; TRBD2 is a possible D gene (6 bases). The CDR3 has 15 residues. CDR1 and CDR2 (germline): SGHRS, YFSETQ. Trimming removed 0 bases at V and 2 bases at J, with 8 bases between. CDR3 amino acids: CASSLAGVNTGELFF. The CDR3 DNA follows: TGCGCCAGCAGCTTGGCGGGGGTTAACACCGGGGAGCTGTTTTTT.

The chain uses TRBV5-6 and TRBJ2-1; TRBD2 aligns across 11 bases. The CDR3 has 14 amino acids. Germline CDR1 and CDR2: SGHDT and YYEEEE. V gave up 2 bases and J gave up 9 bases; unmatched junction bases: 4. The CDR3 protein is CASSFSGGAGEQFF. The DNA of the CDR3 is TGTGCCAGCAGCTTTAGCGGGGGGGCCGGTGAGCAGTTCTTC.

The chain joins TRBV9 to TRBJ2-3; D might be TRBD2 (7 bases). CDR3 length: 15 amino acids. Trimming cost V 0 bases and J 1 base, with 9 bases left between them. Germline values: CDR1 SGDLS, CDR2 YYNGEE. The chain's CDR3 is CASSVEGGGTDTQYF. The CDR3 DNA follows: TGTGCCAGCAGCGTAGAGGGGGGGGGCACAGATACGCAGTATTTT.